This TCR beta chain was identified in a study of T cells in Graves' hyperthyroidism and ophthalmopathy. The overall study: Before treatment of any kind, peripheral blood was taken at initial diagnosis.

Study conclusions and caveats: For ophthalmopathy, model prediction preceded onset by a median roughly 5.9 months.

TCR beta CDR3 sequences were amplified from RNA transcripts. In the first-round RT-PCR of the TCR CDR3, the HTBI primer set was used. TCRdb re-called the multiplex PCR reads with MiXCR, one entry per CDR3 protein. The table shows around 400,000 distinct CDR3 sequences, with 15% to 18% occurring only once. Germline CDR1 is MNHNS and CDR2 is SASEGT. The CDR3 extends over 14 amino acids. The J segment lost 8 bases and the V segment lost 5 bases, leaving 11 bases of the junction unmatched. This clonotype was detected only a few times. Its antigen is currently unknown. The sequenced sample was blood. The clonotype originates from a woman aged 18-29 years with Graves' hyperthyroidism that later progressed to Graves' ophthalmopathy. The gene calls are TRBV6-1 and TRBJ1-2, with 7 bases fitting TRBD1. CDR3 amino acids: CASSPSGTAIGYTF. For the CDR3, the DNA is TGTGCCAGCAGTCCTTCCGGGACAGCGATAGGCTACACCTTC.